A selection of T cell receptor beta chains follows, all from one sample in a study of blood T cells in healthy people across ages. TCRdb reprocessed the 5' RACE reads with MiXCR, giving one entry per CDR3 protein. The table includes some 900,000 distinct CDR3 sequences, roughly 50% detected once. Material: blood. All receptors derive from a man between 25 and 39 years old in good health. Both conserved end residues are part of each CDR3. A D gene is named only where the DNA matches it firmly. The size entry is marked missing in some rows and otherwise reads once, few, many or a size class.

>-|TRBV7-8|TRBJ2-3|16|-
CASSLRAQDGTDTQYF
TGTGCCAGCAGCTTACGGGCCCAGGACGGCACAGATACGCAGTATTTT
>-|TRBV20-1|TRBJ1-5|13|-
CSARFPGHQPQHF
TGCAGTGCTAGGTTCCCAGGCCATCAGCCCCAGCATTTT
>many|TRBV4-2|TRBJ2-7|16|TRBD1
CASSQDRTGTTYEQYF
TGTGCCAGCAGCCAAGATAGGACAGGGACCACCTACGAGCAGTACTTC
>-|TRBV11-2|TRBJ1-2|13|-
CASSLDGVYGYTF
TGTGCCAGCAGCTTAGACGGGGTCTATGGCTACACCTTC
>-|TRBV6-2/TRBV6-3|TRBJ1-2|15|TRBD1
CASSSGTGGYYGYTF
TGTGCCAGCAGTTCCGGGACAGGGGGTTACTATGGCTACACCTTC
>-|TRBV6-1|TRBJ2-7|14|-
CASSDSSIAYEQYF
TGTGCCAGCAGTGACTCCTCAATTGCCTACGAGCAGTACTTC
>few|TRBV27|TRBJ2-7|14|-
CASSSDYLPYEQYF
TGTGCCAGCAGTTCGGACTACCTACCCTACGAGCAGTACTTC
>few|TRBV29-1|TRBJ2-7|13|TRBD2
CSVELAGSYEQYF
TGCAGCGTTGAACTAGCGGGTTCCTACGAGCAGTACTTC
>-|TRBV27|TRBJ1-2|13|-
CASSVTGNSGYTF
TGTGCCAGCAGTGTTACAGGGAACTCTGGCTACACCTTC
>few|TRBV20-1|TRBJ1-1|14|TRBD1
CSASPGQLNTEAFF
TGCAGTGCTAGTCCGGGACAGCTGAACACTGAAGCTTTCTTT
>-|TRBV10-3|TRBJ1-1|12|-
CAISPSGAEAFF
TGTGCCATCAGTCCTTCAGGGGCTGAAGCTTTCTTT
>-|TRBV10-3|TRBJ2-7|15|TRBD2
CAISAGTSGYNEQYF
TGTGCCATCAGTGCAGGGACTAGCGGTTACAATGAGCAGTACTTC
>-|TRBV28|TRBJ1-5|12|-
CASTNVNQPQHF
TGTGCCAGCACCAACGTAAATCAGCCCCAGCATTTT
>-|TRBV7-9|TRBJ2-3|16|-
CASTSSRGGGADTQYF
TGTGCCAGCACCTCTTCTCGAGGGGGAGGAGCAGATACGCAGTATTTT
>-|TRBV10-3|TRBJ1-5|13|TRBD1
CAISGTGDEPQHF
TGTGCCATCAGTGGGACAGGGGACGAGCCCCAGCATTTT
>once|TRBV4-2|TRBJ1-5|15|-
CASSQDPTGRQPQHF
TGTGCCAGCAGCCAAGATCCTACGGGTAGGCAGCCCCAGCATTTT
>-|TRBV30|TRBJ2-1|12|-
CAWSGFFGGQFF
TGTGCCTGGAGTGGCTTTTTCGGTGGGCAGTTCTTC
>-|TRBV2|TRBJ1-1|14|-
CASSGGIQGTEAFF
TGTGCCAGCAGTGGTGGGATTCAGGGCACTGAAGCTTTCTTT
>-|TRBV7-2|TRBJ2-3|16|-
CASSLHTRASTDTQYF
TGTGCCAGCAGCCTACACACTAGGGCTAGCACAGATACGCAGTATTTT
>once|TRBV7-6|TRBJ2-3|16|-
CASSLGRQRITDTQYF
TGTGCCAGCAGCTTAGGAAGACAGCGAATCACAGATACGCAGTATTTT
>-|TRBV4-1|TRBJ2-5|17|TRBD1
CASREPSGTGPYNERYF
TGCGCCAGCAGGGAACCTTCCGGGACAGGACCTTACAATGAGCGGTACTTC
>-|TRBV7-3|TRBJ2-2|15|TRBD2
CASSLTSGGSGELFF
TGTGCCAGCAGCCTTACTAGCGGGGGTTCCGGGGAGCTGTTTTTT
>-|TRBV6-2/TRBV6-3|TRBJ1-6|15|-
CASIKAADYDSPLHF
TGTGCCAGCATAAAGGCGGCAGACTACGATTCACCCCTCCACTTT
>few|TRBV12-3/TRBV12-4|TRBJ2-5|14|-
CASSLNRVRETQYF
TGTGCCAGCAGTTTGAACAGGGTACGAGAGACCCAGTACTTC
>many|TRBV9|TRBJ2-5|11|-
CASSVEETQYF
TGTGCCAGCAGCGTGGAAGAGACCCAGTACTTC
>few|TRBV3-1|TRBJ1-5|16|TRBD1
CASSQVGQGGNQPQHF
TGTGCCAGCAGCCAGGTTGGACAGGGCGGCAATCAGCCCCAGCATTTT
>-|TRBV20-1|TRBJ2-5|13|TRBD1
CSAPGQGRETQYF
TGCAGTGCCCCGGGACAGGGGAGGGAGACCCAGTACTTC
>-|TRBV11-3|TRBJ2-3|14|-
CASSLGRIQDTQYF
TGTGCCAGCAGCTTAGGCAGGATTCAAGATACGCAGTATTTT
>-|TRBV19|TRBJ2-3|16|TRBD2
CASSIQTRRGGDTQYF
TGTGCCAGTAGTATCCAGACTAGGCGGGGGGGAGATACGCAGTATTTT
>-|TRBV5-5|TRBJ2-5|17|TRBD1
CASSSAGQGILIETQYF
TGTGCCAGCAGCTCCGCGGGACAGGGGATTTTGATTGAGACCCAGTACTTC
>-|TRBV5-6|TRBJ2-2|16|TRBD1
CASSLGATGSSGELFF
TGTGCCAGCAGCTTGGGGGCGACAGGGTCGTCCGGGGAGCTGTTTTTT
>-|TRBV4-1|TRBJ2-5|17|TRBD2
CASSQEVPAGGSETQYF
TGCGCCAGCAGCCAAGAGGTTCCCGCGGGAGGGTCCGAGACCCAGTACTTC
>-|TRBV29-1|TRBJ1-2|14|TRBD1
CSVVRGDRVVGYTF
TGCAGCGTTGTCAGAGGGGACAGGGTAGTCGGCTACACCTTC
>-|TRBV5-1|TRBJ2-7|14|-
CASSLASLADEQYF
TGCGCCAGCAGCTTGGCCAGTCTAGCAGACGAGCAGTACTTC
>-|TRBV11-3|TRBJ2-7|14|TRBD1
CASSNPGQGGEQYF
TGTGCCAGCAGCAATCCAGGACAGGGGGGCGAGCAGTACTTC
>-|TRBV11-1|TRBJ2-1|15|-
CASRLGQGSGNEQFF
TGTGCCAGCAGATTGGGTCAGGGGAGCGGCAATGAGCAGTTCTTC
>few|TRBV9|TRBJ2-3|14|-
CASSVGGVADTQYF
TGTGCCAGCAGCGTAGGAGGGGTTGCAGATACGCAGTATTTT
>-|TRBV7-8|TRBJ2-6|17|-
CASSLGAGPPRANVLTF
TGTGCCAGCAGCTTAGGGGCAGGGCCTCCTAGGGCCAACGTCCTGACTTTC
>-|TRBV27|TRBJ1-6|14|-
CASSSQLLHSPLHF
TGTGCCAGCAGTTCGCAGTTACTTCATTCACCCCTCCACTTT
>-|TRBV3-1|TRBJ2-7|17|TRBD2
CASSQDLQAGARYEQYF
TGTGCCAGCAGCCAAGATCTTCAAGCGGGGGCTAGATACGAGCAGTACTTC
>-|TRBV6-6|TRBJ1-1|14|-
CASRLDIPYTEAFF
TGTGCCAGCAGATTGGACATACCCTACACTGAAGCTTTCTTT
>-|TRBV10-3|TRBJ1-5|16|-
CAISESEVLSNQPQHF
TGTGCCATCAGTGAGTCGGAGGTCCTCAGCAATCAGCCCCAGCATTTT
>-|TRBV29-1|TRBJ2-5|14|-
CSVSLHGGQETQYF
TGCAGCGTCTCCCTTCACGGCGGACAAGAGACCCAGTACTTC